Described below is a single TCR beta chain sequence and its context. This clone was detected only once. The clone's antigen remains unknown. Per-nucleotide qualities are absent, and no much larger clonotype sits a single base away. What this sample's time point label stands for: baseline before oral tofacitinib. From alopecia areata patients, peripheral blood was collected along with lesional scalp punch biopsies. After PBMCs were isolated by density centrifugation and stained for CD3, CD4 and CD8, a FACSAria was used to sort CD4+ and CD8+ T cells. Library prep was done by the immunoSEQ multiplex PCR assay. RNA was extracted from all samples and reverse transcribed into cDNA, which served as template for TCR sequencing. First-strand cDNA was synthesized using SuperScript III with a 2:1 mix of oligo-dT and random hexamers. A synthetic immune receptor repertoire was used to assess amplification bias, and residual bias was removed computationally. From the authors' description of their analysis: Raw reads were preprocessed to remove errors, and CDR3 was defined by IMGT conventions from the conserved cysteine to phenylalanine. Clonality was computed as 1 minus the Shannon entropy, with the entropy normalized by log2 of the number of productive unique TCRs. Whether each scalp clone was CD4 or CD8 was inferred by checking scalp TCRbeta sequences against the CD4 and CD8 repertoires from sorted blood. TCRdb limited this immuneACCESS table to in-frame rearrangements with V and J called. A share of clones is missing; checked studies link under half to unresolved V genes, and the rest is unexplained. Clone size and the V and J calls come from that table; the DNA yielded D and trimming. The sample table contains 100,000 to 150,000 clones; only one count was recorded for about 50% of them. The ten largest clones add up to over 15% of the sample.

The data were taken from a study of CD8+ T cells in alopecia areata listed by TCRdb under 2018. Looking at the study overall: Treated patients were enrolled in an open-label pilot trial of oral tofacitinib, 5 to 10 mg twice daily, for moderate-to-severe alopecia areata. Tofacitinib was administered for 6 to 18 months, and 6 months of follow-up off drug were then conducted to assess delayed response and recurrence. In both human patients and the C3H/HeJ mouse model, the study applied high-throughput TCRbeta sequencing to look at T cell clonal expansion in alopecia areata. Scalp tissue and sorted CD4+ and CD8+ peripheral blood T cells from patchy and totalis/universalis alopecia areata patients and from healthy controls were covered by human TCRbeta sequencing. Tofacitinib-treated patients had biopsies at baseline and at 4 and 24 weeks of treatment, with a later scalp biopsy in several patients. Clonality in the scalp was compared among normal scalp (n=4), patchy alopecia areata scalp (n=8), and alopecia totalis/universalis scalp (n=8). The RNA source kit depended on sample type: the PAXgene miRNA kit for fixed scalp, the miRNeasy kit for PBMCs, and the RNeasy kit for mouse skin. TCRbeta CDR3 regions were amplified by immunoSEQ multiplex PCR using 35 Vbeta forward and 13 Jbeta reverse primers.

The junction shows trimming of 5 bases on V and 1 base on J, and the gene matches do not reach 6 bases of it. Reading from cysteine to phenylalanine, the CDR3 counts 15 amino acids. Only the CDR3 DNA stays, 45 bases, in frame from base 1. CDR1 SNHLY and CDR2 FYNNEI were looked up in the germline V gene. General study outcomes and caveats: Resident alphabeta T cells in normal human skin are also sequenced, complicating scalp TCR repertoire analysis, unlike mouse skin dominated by gammadelta T cells. Compared with normal scalp, lesional scalp, particularly in alopecia totalis/universalis, had higher clonality and more expanded CD8+ clones, which suggests antigenic drive. Compared with mice, TCR sequences shared between patients were less clear, possibly partly because of HLA diversity across the patient population.

The receptor's source is a human donor with alopecia areata. The chain is assembled from TRBV2 and TRBJ1-1, with 8 bases in between that match TRBD1. The sample consisted of CD8+ T cells sorted from blood, taken at week 0. The DNA sequence is TGTGCCAGCAGTACACGACAGGGGAAGAACACTGAAGCTTTCTTT. Protein translation: CASSTRQGKNTEAFF.